Listed below are T cell receptor beta chains from one sample, sequenced in a study of T-cell memory formation after mild COVID-19. Each CDR3 protein is one row after TCRdb ran MiXCR on the 5' RACE reads. The table has hundreds of thousands of distinct CDR3 sequences, less than 20% seen once. The sequencing input was PBMCs or a T cell subset sorted from them (not recorded which). The receptors originated from a man aged 18 to 30 who had mild COVID-19 (a few samples of this study predate the infection). Cell type and time point are not known. CDR3s include the opening cysteine and the closing phenylalanine or tryptophan. Fields, in order: V gene, CDR3 protein.

TRBV7-9,CASSQLDRRDGNTIYF
TRBV12-3/TRBV12-4,CASSPREWGLGTEAFF
TRBV7-9,CASSLYDPYTQYF
TRBV12-3/TRBV12-4,CASTVGGSYQETQYF
TRBV7-2,CASSLGQPYGYTF
TRBV6-6,CASSSPYGEQFF
TRBV5-1,CASSRGQGLAGLETQYF
TRBV15,CATSSTSGARRGGETQYF
TRBV5-1,CASSRGSGGTSTDTQYF
TRBV5-1,CASSLAGANVLTF
TRBV7-6,CASSSGQGLDTQYF
TRBV6-4,CASSDRDTGELFF
TRBV13,CASSSRVLRETQYF
TRBV7-9,CASSLSTSGQTQYF
TRBV27,CASAGQSSETQYF
TRBV6-5,CASSTVRDRGLRAFF
TRBV6-5,CASSYSPTGVTDTQYF
TRBV7-6,CASSLLGQDTQYF
TRBV5-5,CASSLAFGKNSPLHF
TRBV12-3/TRBV12-4,CASSLRGAWGSPLHF
TRBV2,CASSWTSGGYEQFF
TRBV6-1,CASTPSDGREPDSLHF
TRBV20-1,CSARAGRTYEQYF
TRBV5-1,CASSFDSDAREAFF
TRBV5-8,CASRRPGGSGYTF
TRBV4-2,CASSQEWTAYGYTF
TRBV7-8,CASSLERTSYEQYF
TRBV24-1,CATSAGGGVETQYF
TRBV6-2/TRBV6-3,CASSSPGQLSYEQYF
TRBV12-3/TRBV12-4,CASSLQGATDTQYF
TRBV4-1,CASSQEAGATDTQYF
TRBV15,CATSRTGSGANVLTF
TRBV7-9,CASSQGAGTTEAFF
TRBV7-9,CAGARATGELFF
TRBV5-1,CASSLSDGTTNVLTF
TRBV12-5,CASGLGRPSGANVLTF
TRBV2,CASIPSRTLIALYEQYF
TRBV5-6,CASSLPDRVSTDTQYF
TRBV6-2/TRBV6-3,CASRSDHYEQYF
TRBV14,CASSQGQGYGGTEAFF
TRBV27,CASRRASGQETQYF
TRBV12-5,CASGLNGRTDQPQHF
TRBV12-3/TRBV12-4,CASSLAGAGDTEAFF
TRBV7-9,CASSLAKGDDQKLFF
TRBV4-1,CASSRVKRIANTGELFF
TRBV27,CASRGNSGANVLTF
TRBV6-2/TRBV6-3,CASRSAGTGLQETQYF
TRBV12-3/TRBV12-4,CASSLRSGYTGELFF
TRBV7-8,CASSRSGGLQETQYF
TRBV5-6,CASSGGQGGNQPQHF
TRBV20-1,CSAIDNSGANVLTF
TRBV5-6,CASSLVQGPGELFF
TRBV9,CASSVTGGTYNEQFF
TRBV5-1,CASSPAASGDYEQYF
TRBV24-1,CATRQGELAKNIQYF
TRBV28,CASSFPRLQGHEQFF
TRBV20-1,CSARGSREEGYTF
TRBV5-1,CASRELAGGPSTDTQYF
TRBV12-3/TRBV12-4,CASTLRIAGGPYEQFF
TRBV12-3/TRBV12-4,CASAKRAQETQYF